This T cell receptor (beta chain) was recorded in a study of blood T cell repertoires in COVID-19. The sample holds a few counts of this clone. Original processing notes: From reference gene primer amplification, estimates of nucleated cell counts were derived. Produced via immunoSEQ multiplex PCR; TCRdb's table is partial and in-frame only. V, J and clone size were drawn from that table, and D and trimming were deduced from the DNA. This sample carries around 200,000 clones, over 75% of them seen once, and the ten largest clones take roughly an eighth. The CDR3 spans 13 residues. Germline V gene data show CDR1 as LGHNA and CDR2 as YSLEER. V shed 0 bases and J shed 7 bases, with 10 bases lying between them.

The sequenced sample consisted of peripheral blood. The rearrangement links TRBV4-3 to TRBJ2-7, with a weak D call TRBD1 (5 bases). This receptor was taken from a woman aged 45-59 years with acute or convalescent COVID-19. The DNA of the CDR3 is TGCGCCAGCAGCCAAGATACAGGTGGTGAGCAGTACTTC. Protein sequence: CASSQDTGGEQYF.